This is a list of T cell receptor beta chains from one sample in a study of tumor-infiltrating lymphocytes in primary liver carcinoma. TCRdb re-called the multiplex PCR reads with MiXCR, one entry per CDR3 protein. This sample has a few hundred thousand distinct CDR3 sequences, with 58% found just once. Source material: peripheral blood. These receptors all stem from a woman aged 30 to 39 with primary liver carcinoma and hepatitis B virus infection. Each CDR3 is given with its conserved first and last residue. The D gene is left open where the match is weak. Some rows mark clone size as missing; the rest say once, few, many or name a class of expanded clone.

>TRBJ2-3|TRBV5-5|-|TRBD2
CASSFRAGVSPDTQYF
TGTGCCAGCAGCTTTCGGGCGGGAGTCAGCCCAGATACGCAGTATTTT
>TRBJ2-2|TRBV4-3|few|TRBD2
CASSLQSLAGEGTGELFF
TGCGCCAGCAGCCTACAGAGCCTAGCGGGGGAGGGAACCGGGGAGCTGTTTTTT
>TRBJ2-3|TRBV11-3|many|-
CASSLENPTQYF
TGTGCCAGCAGCTTAGAAAATCCCACGCAGTATTTT
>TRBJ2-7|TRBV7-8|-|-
CASSLGGTTSYEQYF
TGTGCCAGCAGCTTAGGGGGGACAACTTCCTACGAGCAGTACTTC
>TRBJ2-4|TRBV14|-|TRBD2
CASSQTISGSTIQYF
TGTGCTAGCAGCCAAACCATTAGCGGGAGTACCATTCAATACTTC
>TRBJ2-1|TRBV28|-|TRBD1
CASRSQFGAVGTGLFF
TGTGCCAGCCGATCCCAGTTTGGGGCGGTAGGGACAGGGTTGTTCTTC
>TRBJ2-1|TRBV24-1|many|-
CATRGKDSTYNEQFF
TGTGCCACCAGGGGAAAGGACAGCACCTACAATGAGCAGTTCTTC
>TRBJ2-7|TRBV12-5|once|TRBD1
CASGFPGTGGYEQYF
TGTGCTAGTGGTTTCCCCGGGACAGGGGGCTACGAGCAGTACTTC
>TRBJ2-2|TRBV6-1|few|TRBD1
CATTGQGVFYTGELFF
TGTGCCACCACGGGACAGGGGGTGTTCTACACCGGGGAGCTGTTTTTT
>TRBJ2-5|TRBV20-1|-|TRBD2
CSARGREGETQYF
TGCAGTGCTAGGGGCAGGGAGGGCGAGACCCAGTACTTC
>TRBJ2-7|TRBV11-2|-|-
CASSLGQFYEQYF
TGTGCCAGCAGCTTGGGGCAGTTTTACGAGCAATACTTC
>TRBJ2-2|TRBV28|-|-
CASISSNTGELFF
TGTGCCAGCATTTCTAGCAACACCGGGGAGCTGTTTTTT
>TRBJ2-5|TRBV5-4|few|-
CASSLQGGVETQYF
TGTGCCAGCAGCTTGCAGGGAGGCGTGGAGACCCAGTACTTC
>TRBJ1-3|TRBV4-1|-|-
CASNQEGLPGNTISF
TGCGCCAGCAACCAAGAGGGTCTACCTGGAAACACCATATCTTTT
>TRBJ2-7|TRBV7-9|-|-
CASSFMGSRPLIYEQYF
TGTGCCAGCAGCTTTATGGGCAGCAGGCCGTTAATCTACGAGCAGTACTTC
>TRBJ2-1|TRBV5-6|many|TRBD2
CASSLGGSEQFF
TGTGCCAGCAGCCTCGGGGGGAGTGAGCAGTTCTTC
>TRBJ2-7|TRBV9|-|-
CASIGPASYEQSF
TGTGCCAGCATAGGTCCAGCTTCCTACGAGCAGTCCTTC
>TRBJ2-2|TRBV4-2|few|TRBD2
CASSQDLGGRAGELFF
TGTGCCAGCAGCCAAGATCTCGGTGGGAGGGCCGGGGAGCTGTTTTTT
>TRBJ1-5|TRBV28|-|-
CASSLRTPNRPQHF
TGTGCCAGCAGTCTCCGGACACCTAATCGGCCCCAGCATTTT
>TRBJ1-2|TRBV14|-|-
CASSEPTRRVNYGYTF
TGTGCCAGCAGCGAACCCACTCGTCGGGTTAACTATGGCTACACCTTC
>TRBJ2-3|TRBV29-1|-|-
CSVLTQDTQHF
TGCAGCGTCCTCACACAAGATACGCAGCACTTT
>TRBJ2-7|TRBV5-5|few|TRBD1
CASSFRDRAEQYF
TGTGCCAGCAGCTTCCGGGACAGGGCCGAGCAGTACTTC
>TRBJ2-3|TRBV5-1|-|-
CASSLGGYTDTQYF
TGCGCCAGCAGCTTAGGCGGGTACACAGATACGCAGTATTTT
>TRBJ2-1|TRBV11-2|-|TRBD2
CASSLSTRREGNEQFF
TGTGCCAGCAGCTTAAGTACACGCCGGGAGGGGAATGAGCAGTTCTTC
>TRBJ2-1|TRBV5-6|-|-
CASSGKADLGLLYNEQFF
TGTGCCAGCAGCGGTAAAGCGGATCTTGGGCTCCTTTACAATGAGCAGTTCTTC
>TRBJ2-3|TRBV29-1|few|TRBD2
CSASGSGADTQYF
TGCAGCGCTAGCGGGAGTGGGGCAGATACGCAGTATTTT
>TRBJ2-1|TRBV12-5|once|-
CASGSGLTPSNEQFF
TGTGCTAGTGGTTCGGGGTTAACCCCCTCCAATGAGCAGTTCTTC
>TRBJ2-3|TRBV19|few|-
CASLEQHTQYF
TGTGCCAGTCTGGAACAGCATACGCAGTATTTT